The present entry profiles one T cell receptor beta chain with its context. The antigen remains unidentified. Reverse transcribed after extraction, RNA yielded cDNA as the sequencing template. The table came from immunoSEQ multiplex PCR; TCRdb's copy has only in-frame clones and leaves some out. Of 100,000 to 150,000 clones listed, around 50% are singletons. This record comes from a study of CD8+ T cells in alopecia areata. Study results and limitations: Relative to normal scalp, lesional scalp, especially alopecia totalis/universalis, showed higher clonality.

Trimming removed 4 bases from V and 10 bases from J, with 17 bases in between. The CDR3 length is 13 residues. CDR1 is SQVTM and CDR2 is ANQGSEA in the germline V gene. The receptor's source is a human donor with alopecia areata. The V call is TRBV29-1, the J call TRBJ2-1, with no clear D. Sequenced: NKG2D-low CD8+ T cells sorted from blood. For the CDR3, the DNA is TGCAGCGTTGCTTTGCCAGACTCCAGGGAGCAGTTCTTC. Protein product: CSVALPDSREQFF.